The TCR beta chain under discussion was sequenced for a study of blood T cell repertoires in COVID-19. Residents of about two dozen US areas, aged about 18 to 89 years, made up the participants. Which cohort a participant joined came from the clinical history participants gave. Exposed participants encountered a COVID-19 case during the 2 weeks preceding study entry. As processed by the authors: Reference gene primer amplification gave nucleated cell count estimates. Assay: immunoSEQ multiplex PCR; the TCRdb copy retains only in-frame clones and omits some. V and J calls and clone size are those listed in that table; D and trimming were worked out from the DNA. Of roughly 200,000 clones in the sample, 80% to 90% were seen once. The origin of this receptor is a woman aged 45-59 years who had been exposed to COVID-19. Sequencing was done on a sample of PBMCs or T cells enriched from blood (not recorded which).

CDR3 loop: CASSPHVGGPNTEAFF. The CDR3 nucleotides read TGTGCCAGCAGCCCACATGTCGGGGGGCCTAACACTGAAGCTTTCTTT. The chain uses TRBV9 and TRBJ1-1, with D perhaps matching TRBD1 (6 bases). From germline, CDR1 is SGDLS and CDR2 YYNGEE. V was clipped by 4 bases and J by 2 bases, with 18 bases between them. This CDR3 contains 16 residues.